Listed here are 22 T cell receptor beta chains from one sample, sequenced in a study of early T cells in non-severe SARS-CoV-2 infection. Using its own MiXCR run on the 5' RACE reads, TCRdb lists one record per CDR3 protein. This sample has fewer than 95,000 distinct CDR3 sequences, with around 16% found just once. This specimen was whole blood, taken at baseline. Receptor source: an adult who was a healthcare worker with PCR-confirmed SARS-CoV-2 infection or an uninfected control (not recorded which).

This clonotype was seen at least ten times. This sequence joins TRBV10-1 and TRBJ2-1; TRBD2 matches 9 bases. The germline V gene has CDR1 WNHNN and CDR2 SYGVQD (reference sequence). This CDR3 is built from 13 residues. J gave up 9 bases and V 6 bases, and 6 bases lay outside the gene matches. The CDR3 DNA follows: TGCGCCAGCAGCCCTAGCGGGATCGGTGAGCAGTTCTTC. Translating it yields CASSPSGIGEQFF.

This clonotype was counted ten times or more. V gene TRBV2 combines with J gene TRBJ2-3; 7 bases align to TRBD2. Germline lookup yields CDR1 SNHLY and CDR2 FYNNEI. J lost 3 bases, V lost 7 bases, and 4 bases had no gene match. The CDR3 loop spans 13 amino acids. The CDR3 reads CASKLAATDTQYF. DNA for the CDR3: TGTGCCAGCAAGCTAGCGGCGACAGATACGCAGTATTTT.

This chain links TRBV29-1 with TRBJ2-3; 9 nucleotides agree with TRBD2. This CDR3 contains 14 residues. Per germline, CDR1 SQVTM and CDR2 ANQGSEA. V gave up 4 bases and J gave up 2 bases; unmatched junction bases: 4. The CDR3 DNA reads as TGCAGCGTTGCGGCTAGCGGGGTCACAGATACGCAGTATTTT. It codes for CSVAASGVTDTQYF.

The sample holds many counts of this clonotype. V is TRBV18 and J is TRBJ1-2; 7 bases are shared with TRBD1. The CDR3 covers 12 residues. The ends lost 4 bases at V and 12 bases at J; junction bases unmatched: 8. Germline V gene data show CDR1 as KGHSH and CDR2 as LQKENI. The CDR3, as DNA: TGTGCCAGCTCACGACAATCAGGGGGTAACACCTTC. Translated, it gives CASSRQSGGNTF.

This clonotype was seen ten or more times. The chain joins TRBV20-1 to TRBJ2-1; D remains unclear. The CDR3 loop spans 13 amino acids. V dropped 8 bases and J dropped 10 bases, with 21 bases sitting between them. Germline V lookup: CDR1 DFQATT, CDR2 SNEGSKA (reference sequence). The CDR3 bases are TGCAGTTCCGCCCTCATTGGGATGCCCGAGCAGTTCTTC. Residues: CSSALIGMPEQFF.

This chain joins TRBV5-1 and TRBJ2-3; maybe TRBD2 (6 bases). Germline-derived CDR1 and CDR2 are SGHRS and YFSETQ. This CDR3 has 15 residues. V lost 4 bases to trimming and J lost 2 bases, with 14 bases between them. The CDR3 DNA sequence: TGCGCCAGCAGCCCCGGAGGGCCCGCCACAGATACGCAGTATTTT. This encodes CASSPGGPATDTQYF.

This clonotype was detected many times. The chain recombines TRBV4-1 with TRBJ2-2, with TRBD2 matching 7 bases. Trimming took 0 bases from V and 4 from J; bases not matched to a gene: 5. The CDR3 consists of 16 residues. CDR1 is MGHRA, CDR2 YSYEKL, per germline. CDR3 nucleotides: TGCGCCAGCAGCCAAGAGGGAGGGAGTCTCACCGGGGAGCTGTTTTTT. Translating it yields CASSQEGGSLTGELFF.

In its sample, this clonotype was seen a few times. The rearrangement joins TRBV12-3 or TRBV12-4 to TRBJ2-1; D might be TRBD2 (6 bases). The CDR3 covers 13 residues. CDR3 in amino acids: CSSPGSSYNEQFF. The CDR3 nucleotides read TGTTCTAGTCCCGGGAGCTCCTACAATGAGCAGTTCTTC.

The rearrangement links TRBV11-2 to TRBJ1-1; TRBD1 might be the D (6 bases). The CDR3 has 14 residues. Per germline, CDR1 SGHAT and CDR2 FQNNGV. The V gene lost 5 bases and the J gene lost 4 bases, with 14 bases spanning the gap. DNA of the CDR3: TGTGCCAGCAGCCAAGACAGGTCGGGCACTGAAGCTTTCTTT. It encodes CASSQDRSGTEAFF.

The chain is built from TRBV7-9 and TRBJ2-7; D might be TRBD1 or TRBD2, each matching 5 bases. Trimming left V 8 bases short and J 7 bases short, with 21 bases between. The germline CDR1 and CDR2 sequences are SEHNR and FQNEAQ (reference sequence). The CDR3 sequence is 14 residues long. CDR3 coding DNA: TGTGCCAGCGGACCCGGACTGGCTTGGGGGGAGCAGTACTTC. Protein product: CASGPGLAWGEQYF. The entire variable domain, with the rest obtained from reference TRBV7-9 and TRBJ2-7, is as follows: DTGVSQNPRHKITKRGQNVTFRCDPISEHNRLYWYRQTLGQGPEFLTYFQNEAQLEKSRLLSDRFSAERPKGSFSTLEIQRTEQGDSAMYLCASGPGLAWGEQYFGPGTRLTVT.

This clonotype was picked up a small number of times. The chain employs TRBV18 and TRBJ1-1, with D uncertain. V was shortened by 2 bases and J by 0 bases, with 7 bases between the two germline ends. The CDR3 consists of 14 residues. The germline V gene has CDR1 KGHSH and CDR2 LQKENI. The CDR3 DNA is TGTGCCAGCTCACCAGACATTATGAACACTGAAGCTTTCTTT. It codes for CASSPDIMNTEAFF.

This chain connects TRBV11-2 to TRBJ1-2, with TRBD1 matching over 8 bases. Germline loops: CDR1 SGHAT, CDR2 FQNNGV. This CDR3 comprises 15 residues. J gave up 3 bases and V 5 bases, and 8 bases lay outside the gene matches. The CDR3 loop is CASSPRQGRHYGYTF. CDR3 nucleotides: TGTGCCAGCAGCCCCAGACAGGGGAGGCACTATGGCTACACCTTC.

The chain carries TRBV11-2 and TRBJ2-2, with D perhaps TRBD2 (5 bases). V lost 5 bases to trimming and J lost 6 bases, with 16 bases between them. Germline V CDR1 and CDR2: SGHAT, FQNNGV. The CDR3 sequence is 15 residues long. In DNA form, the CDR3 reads TGTGCCAGCAGCGGCGGGTCTCTCCCATCCGGGGAGCTGTTTTTT. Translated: CASSGGSLPSGELFF.

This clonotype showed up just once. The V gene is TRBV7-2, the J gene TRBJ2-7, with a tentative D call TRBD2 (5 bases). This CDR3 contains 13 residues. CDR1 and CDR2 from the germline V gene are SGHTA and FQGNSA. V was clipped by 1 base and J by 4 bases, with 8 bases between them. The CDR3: CASSLVWEYEQYF. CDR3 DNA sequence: TGTGCCAGCAGCTTAGTCTGGGAGTACGAGCAGTACTTC.

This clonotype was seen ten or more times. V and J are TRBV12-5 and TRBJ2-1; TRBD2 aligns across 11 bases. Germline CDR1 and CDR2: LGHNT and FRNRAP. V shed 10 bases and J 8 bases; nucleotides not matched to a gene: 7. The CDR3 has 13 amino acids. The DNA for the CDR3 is TGTGCTATGACTAGCGGGAAGAGGGATGAGCAGTTCTTC. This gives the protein CAMTSGKRDEQFF.

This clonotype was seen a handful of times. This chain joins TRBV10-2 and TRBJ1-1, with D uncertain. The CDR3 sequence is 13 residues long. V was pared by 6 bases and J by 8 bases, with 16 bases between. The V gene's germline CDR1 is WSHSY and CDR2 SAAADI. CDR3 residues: CASSPGGSAEAFF. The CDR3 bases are TGCGCCAGCAGCCCGGGTGGGTCCGCGGAAGCTTTCTTT.

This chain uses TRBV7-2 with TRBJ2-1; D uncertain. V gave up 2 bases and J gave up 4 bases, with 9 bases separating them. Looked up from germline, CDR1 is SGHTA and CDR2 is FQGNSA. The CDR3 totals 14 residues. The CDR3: CASSLRSPYNEQFF. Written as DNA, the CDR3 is TGTGCCAGCAGCTTACGCAGTCCGTACAATGAGCAGTTCTTC.

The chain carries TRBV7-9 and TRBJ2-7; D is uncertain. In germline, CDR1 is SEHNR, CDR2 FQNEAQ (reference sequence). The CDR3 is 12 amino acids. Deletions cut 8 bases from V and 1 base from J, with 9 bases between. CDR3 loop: CASEGQSYEQYF. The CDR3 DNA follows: TGTGCCAGCGAAGGCCAGTCCTACGAGCAGTACTTC.

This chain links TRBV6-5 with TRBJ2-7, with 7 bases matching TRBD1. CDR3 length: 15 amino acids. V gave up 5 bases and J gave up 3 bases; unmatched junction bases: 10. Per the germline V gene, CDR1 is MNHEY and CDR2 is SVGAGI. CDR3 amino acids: CASSDWGQSGYEQYF. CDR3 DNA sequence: TGTGCCAGCAGTGACTGGGGACAGAGCGGCTACGAGCAGTACTTC.

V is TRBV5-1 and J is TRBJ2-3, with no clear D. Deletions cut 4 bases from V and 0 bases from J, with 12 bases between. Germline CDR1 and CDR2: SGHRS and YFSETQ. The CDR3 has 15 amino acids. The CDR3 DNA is TGCGCCAGCAGCATTGCCGCCCCTAGCACAGATACGCAGTATTTT. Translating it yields CASSIAAPSTDTQYF.

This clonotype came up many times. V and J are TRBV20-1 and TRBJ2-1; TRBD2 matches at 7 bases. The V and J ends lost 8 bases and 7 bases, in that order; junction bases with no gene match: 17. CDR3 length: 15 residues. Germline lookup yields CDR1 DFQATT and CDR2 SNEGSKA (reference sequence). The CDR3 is CSSKAGEYGANEQFF. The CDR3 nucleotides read TGCAGTTCAAAGGCGGGAGAGTACGGGGCGAATGAGCAGTTCTTC.

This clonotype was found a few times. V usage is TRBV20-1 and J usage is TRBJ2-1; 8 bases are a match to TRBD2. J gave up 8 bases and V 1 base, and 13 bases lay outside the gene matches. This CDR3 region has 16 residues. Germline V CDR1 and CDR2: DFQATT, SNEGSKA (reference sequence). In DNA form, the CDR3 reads TGCAGTGCTAGAGTCCTCCCCCGGACTAGCCCCTATGAGCAGTTCTTC. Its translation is CSARVLPRTSPYEQFF.